This is a list of T cell receptor beta chains from one sample in a study of blood T cell repertoires in COVID-19. TCRdb keeps only in-frame clones here, not all; method: immunoSEQ multiplex PCR. The sample carries about 100,000 clones, approximately 92% recorded once. The sample comprised peripheral blood. The receptor source for this set is a woman of 80 years or more with acute or convalescent COVID-19. Both conserved end residues are part of each CDR3. The D gene is left open where the match is weak. A clone size is listed for some rows: how often the clone was seen (once, few, many), or a class if it is expanded.

V,D,J,size,DNA,CDR3
TRBV5-1,NA,TRBJ1-1,NA,TGCGCCAGCAGCTTGGGGGAACAGGGATACACTGAAGCTTTCTTT,CASSLGEQGYTEAFF
TRBV24-1,NA,TRBJ1-5,NA,TGTGCCACTCAGGGGTTTAGCAATCAGCCCCAGCATTTT,CATQGFSNQPQHF
TRBV7-2,NA,TRBJ1-5,NA,TGTGCCAGCAGCTTACAGGGCAATCAGCCCCAGCATTTT,CASSLQGNQPQHF
TRBV7-9,NA,TRBJ2-7,NA,TGTGCCAGCAGCTCACAACCCCCCTACGAGCAGTACTTC,CASSSQPPYEQYF
TRBV27,TRBD1,TRBJ2-7,NA,TGTGCCAGCAGTTTAGGGACAGGGGGCTCCTACGAGCAGTACTTC,CASSLGTGGSYEQYF
TRBV29-1,NA,TRBJ1-3,NA,TGCAGCGTTGAGGTGAACGGTGGAAACACCATATATTTT,CSVEVNGGNTIYF
TRBV5-6,NA,TRBJ2-7,few,TGTGCCAGCAGCCGGGGAAATTTTGGCCGCTCCTACGAGCAGTACTTC,CASSRGNFGRSYEQYF
TRBV18,NA,TRBJ2-1,NA,TGTGCCAGCTCACCCCCCGGGACACTTTCCTACAATGAGCAGTTCTTC,CASSPPGTLSYNEQFF
TRBV5-1,TRBD1,TRBJ2-7,NA,TGCGCCAGCAGCCTGGGGACAGTTGCCTACGAGCAGTACTTC,CASSLGTVAYEQYF
TRBV3-1/TRBV3-2,NA,TRBJ2-7,NA,TGTGCCAGCAGCCAAGATGTTAGCTACGAGCAGTACTTC,CASSQDVSYEQYF
TRBV5-6,NA,TRBJ1-2,NA,TGTGCCAGCAGGATTCCGGGATCGAAGTATGGCTACACCTTC,CASRIPGSKYGYTF